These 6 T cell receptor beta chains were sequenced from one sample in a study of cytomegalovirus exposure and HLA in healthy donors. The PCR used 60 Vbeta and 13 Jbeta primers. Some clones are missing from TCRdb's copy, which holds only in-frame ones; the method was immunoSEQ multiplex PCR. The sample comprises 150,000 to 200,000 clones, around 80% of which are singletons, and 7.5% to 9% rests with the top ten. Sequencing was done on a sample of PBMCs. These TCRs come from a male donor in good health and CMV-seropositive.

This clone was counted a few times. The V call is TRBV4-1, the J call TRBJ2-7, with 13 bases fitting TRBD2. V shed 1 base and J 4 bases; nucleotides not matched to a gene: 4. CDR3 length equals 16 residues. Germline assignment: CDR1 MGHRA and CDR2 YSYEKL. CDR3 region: CASSQGGLAGNYEQYF. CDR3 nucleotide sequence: TGCGCCAGCAGCCAAGGGGGACTAGCGGGGAATTACGAGCAGTACTTC.

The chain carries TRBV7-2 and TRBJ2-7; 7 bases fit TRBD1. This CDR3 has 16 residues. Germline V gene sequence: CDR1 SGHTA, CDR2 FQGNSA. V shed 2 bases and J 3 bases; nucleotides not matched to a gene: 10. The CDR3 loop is CASSLSKGAHHYEQYF. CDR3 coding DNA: TGTGCCAGCAGCTTAAGTAAGGGGGCACACCACTACGAGCAGTACTTC.

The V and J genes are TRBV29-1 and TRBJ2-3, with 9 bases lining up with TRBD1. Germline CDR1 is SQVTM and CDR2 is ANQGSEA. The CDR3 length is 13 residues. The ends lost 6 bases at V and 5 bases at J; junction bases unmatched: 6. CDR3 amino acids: CSVGDRGGDTQYF. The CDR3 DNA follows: TGCAGCGTCGGAGACAGGGGGGGAGATACGCAGTATTTT.

In DNA, the CDR3 is TGCGCCAGCAGCTTGGCAGTAACAAGCTACAATGAGCAGTTCTTC. This gives the protein CASSLAVTSYNEQFF. This sequence joins TRBV5-1 and TRBJ2-1; D remains ambiguous. The CDR3 spans 15 residues. V shed 0 bases and J shed 3 bases, with 10 bases lying between them. CDR1 and CDR2 (germline): SGHRS, YFSETQ.

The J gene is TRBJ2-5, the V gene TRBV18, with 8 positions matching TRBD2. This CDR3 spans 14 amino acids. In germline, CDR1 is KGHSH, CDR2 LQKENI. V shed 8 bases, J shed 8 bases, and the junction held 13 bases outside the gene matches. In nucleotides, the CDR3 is TGTGCCAGCGCAGGCTTAGCGGGACCTGTAACCCAGTACTTC. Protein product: CASAGLAGPVTQYF.

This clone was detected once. The CDR3 bases are TGCGCCAGCAGCCAGAGGACAGGGGTGAGGGGTGGCTACACCTTC. Translated: CASSQRTGVRGGYTF. The chain is built from TRBV4-3 and TRBJ1-2; TRBD1 matches at 9 bases. Germline V CDR1 and CDR2: LGHNA, YSLEER. CDR3 length: 15 amino acids. V lost 3 bases, J lost 7 bases, and 9 bases stayed unmatched.